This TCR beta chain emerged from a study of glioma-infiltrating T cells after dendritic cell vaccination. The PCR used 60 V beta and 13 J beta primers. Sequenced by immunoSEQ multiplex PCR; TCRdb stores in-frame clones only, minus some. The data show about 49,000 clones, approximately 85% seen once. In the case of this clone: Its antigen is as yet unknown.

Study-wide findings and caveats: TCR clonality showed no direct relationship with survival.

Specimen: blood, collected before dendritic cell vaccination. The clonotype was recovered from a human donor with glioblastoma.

The chain's CDR3 is CASSLVGDPPEQFF. In nucleotides, the CDR3 is TGTGCCAGCAGCTTAGTTGGAGATCCCCCCGAGCAGTTCTTC. The genes are TRBV7-2 and TRBJ2-1; D is unclear. The CDR3 covers 14 residues. Looked up from germline, CDR1 is SGHTA and CDR2 is FQGNSA. V lost 1 base to trimming and J lost 10 bases, with 14 bases between them.